Listed below are T cell receptor beta chains from one sample, sequenced in a study of CD8+CD57+ T cells in acquired aplastic anemia. MiXCR, run by TCRdb on the reads, gives a single entry per CDR3 protein. The table shows 250,000 to 300,000 distinct CDR3 sequences, with roughly half occurring only once. Sequencing used sorted CD4+, CD8+, or CD8+CD57+ T cells (not recorded which) from PBMCs. The source of these receptors is a human donor with severe aplastic anemia or a healthy control (not recorded which). Each CDR3 is given with its conserved first and last residue. Each record gives: J gene, V gene, CDR3 length, clone size, D gene, CDR3 DNA, CDR3 protein. The D gene is left open where the match is weak. Some rows mark clone size as missing; the rest say once, few, many or name a class of expanded clone.

J gene: TRBJ1-2; V gene: TRBV27; CDR3 length: 14; clone size: many; D gene: NA; CDR3 DNA: TGTGCCAGCAGTTTCCGGGGGAGGGGGTATGGCTACACCTTC; CDR3 protein: CASSFRGRGYGYTF
J gene: TRBJ2-1; V gene: TRBV20-1; CDR3 length: 15; clone size: NA; D gene: TRBD2; CDR3 DNA: TGCAGTGCTAGACAACTAGCGGGGACTGGCACTGAGCAGTTCTTC; CDR3 protein: CSARQLAGTGTEQFF
J gene: TRBJ2-7; V gene: TRBV20-1; CDR3 length: 13; clone size: NA; D gene: TRBD2; CDR3 DNA: TGCAGTGCTACCCCTAGCGGGGCCTACGAGCAGTACTTC; CDR3 protein: CSATPSGAYEQYF
J gene: TRBJ2-7; V gene: TRBV20-1; CDR3 length: 13; clone size: NA; D gene: NA; CDR3 DNA: TGCAGTGCCGTAGAGGGAAGCTCCTACGAGCAGTACTTC; CDR3 protein: CSAVEGSSYEQYF
J gene: TRBJ2-7; V gene: TRBV20-1; CDR3 length: 14; clone size: NA; D gene: NA; CDR3 DNA: TGCAGTGCTAGAGGGACGGAAGGAGACTGGGAGCAGTACTTC; CDR3 protein: CSARGTEGDWEQYF
J gene: TRBJ1-5; V gene: TRBV7-9; CDR3 length: 16; clone size: NA; D gene: NA; CDR3 DNA: TGTGCCAGCAGCCCTACCGGGGGGCCTACCAATCAGCCCCAGCATTTT; CDR3 protein: CASSPTGGPTNQPQHF
J gene: TRBJ2-7; V gene: TRBV7-2; CDR3 length: 13; clone size: NA; D gene: NA; CDR3 DNA: TGTGCCAGCAGCCTCTTGGGTAGGGTTGAGCAGTACTTC; CDR3 protein: CASSLLGRVEQYF
J gene: TRBJ2-7; V gene: TRBV25-1; CDR3 length: 16; clone size: NA; D gene: NA; CDR3 DNA: TGTGCCAGCAGCGTTGGTCATAACGGGGCCCACTACGAGCAGTACTTC; CDR3 protein: CASSVGHNGAHYEQYF
J gene: TRBJ2-7; V gene: TRBV19; CDR3 length: 13; clone size: NA; D gene: TRBD1; CDR3 DNA: TGTGCCAGTAGTTGGGGACAGGGTGGCGAGCAGTACTTC; CDR3 protein: CASSWGQGGEQYF
J gene: TRBJ1-2; V gene: TRBV6-1; CDR3 length: 17; clone size: many; D gene: NA; CDR3 DNA: TGTGCCAGCAGTGAAGTCCCTCTGAAGGGGTGGTCGGGTGGCTACACCTTC; CDR3 protein: CASSEVPLKGWSGGYTF
J gene: TRBJ2-7; V gene: TRBV2; CDR3 length: 13; clone size: many; D gene: NA; CDR3 DNA: TGTGCCAGCAGTGAAGAGGGCGGGGTCGAGCAGTACTTC; CDR3 protein: CASSEEGGVEQYF
J gene: TRBJ2-5; V gene: TRBV5-1; CDR3 length: 15; clone size: NA; D gene: NA; CDR3 DNA: TGCGCCAGCAGCGGGGCAGGGGAATTGCGAGAGACCCAGTACTTC; CDR3 protein: CASSGAGELRETQYF
J gene: TRBJ2-2; V gene: TRBV5-1; CDR3 length: 15; clone size: many; D gene: NA; CDR3 DNA: TGCGCCAGCAGCTTGGGAGCGGCCGTCACCGGGGAGCTGTTTTTT; CDR3 protein: CASSLGAAVTGELFF
J gene: TRBJ1-1; V gene: TRBV10-3; CDR3 length: 13; clone size: many; D gene: NA; CDR3 DNA: TGTGCCATCAGTGAGTCGGGCAACACTGAAGCTTTCTTT; CDR3 protein: CAISESGNTEAFF
J gene: TRBJ2-1; V gene: TRBV20-1; CDR3 length: 13; clone size: many; D gene: TRBD1; CDR3 DNA: TGCAGTGCTGGATCGACAGGGGGCGCAGGGCAGTTCTTC; CDR3 protein: CSAGSTGGAGQFF
J gene: TRBJ2-7; V gene: TRBV20-1; CDR3 length: 13; clone size: NA; D gene: NA; CDR3 DNA: TGCAGTGCTAGAGATTTAAGCGCAGGCGAGCAGTACTTC; CDR3 protein: CSARDLSAGEQYF
J gene: TRBJ2-2; V gene: TRBV20-1; CDR3 length: 15; clone size: many; D gene: TRBD1; CDR3 DNA: TGCAGTGCTAGTAGGGGACAGGGGGACACCGGGGAGCTGTTTTTT; CDR3 protein: CSASRGQGDTGELFF
J gene: TRBJ1-1; V gene: TRBV29-1; CDR3 length: 14; clone size: NA; D gene: NA; CDR3 DNA: TGCAGCGTCCGTCAGGAAGGGTTGGTGACTGAAGCTTTCTTT; CDR3 protein: CSVRQEGLVTEAFF
J gene: TRBJ1-3; V gene: TRBV7-2; CDR3 length: 14; clone size: many; D gene: NA; CDR3 DNA: TGTGCCAGCAGCTTACTTCTCTCTGGAAACACCATATATTTT; CDR3 protein: CASSLLLSGNTIYF
J gene: TRBJ1-1; V gene: TRBV29-1; CDR3 length: 11; clone size: many; D gene: NA; CDR3 DNA: TGCAGCGGAATATTGAACACTGAAGCTTTCTTT; CDR3 protein: CSGILNTEAFF
J gene: TRBJ1-2; V gene: TRBV14; CDR3 length: 17; clone size: many; D gene: TRBD1; CDR3 DNA: TGTGCCAGCAGCCAAGATCTAGGGACAGGGTCTAACTATGGCTACACCTTC; CDR3 protein: CASSQDLGTGSNYGYTF
J gene: TRBJ2-5; V gene: TRBV2; CDR3 length: 21; clone size: few; D gene: NA; CDR3 DNA: TGTGCCAGCAGTGAAGCGCTTGGGGCGGAGGGGAGTGTATGGGCCCAAGAGACCCAGTACTTC; CDR3 protein: CASSEALGAEGSVWAQETQYF
J gene: TRBJ1-2; V gene: TRBV5-8; CDR3 length: 13; clone size: NA; D gene: NA; CDR3 DNA: TGCGCCAGCGGCTTGCAGGTTGCCTATGGCTACACCTTC; CDR3 protein: CASGLQVAYGYTF
J gene: TRBJ1-2; V gene: TRBV30; CDR3 length: 14; clone size: many; D gene: TRBD1; CDR3 DNA: TGTGCCTGGAGTGCTTCTTGGGACAGGGCTGGCTACACCTTC; CDR3 protein: CAWSASWDRAGYTF
J gene: TRBJ1-2; V gene: TRBV2; CDR3 length: 13; clone size: NA; D gene: TRBD1; CDR3 DNA: TGTGCCAGCAGTGTAGGGGGCGTAGGTGGCTACACCTTC; CDR3 protein: CASSVGGVGGYTF
J gene: TRBJ1-2; V gene: TRBV7-2; CDR3 length: 15; clone size: NA; D gene: TRBD1; CDR3 DNA: TGTGCCGGCAGCTCCACAGGGGACGGAACTTATGGCTACACCTTC; CDR3 protein: CAGSSTGDGTYGYTF
J gene: TRBJ2-3; V gene: TRBV20-1; CDR3 length: 16; clone size: NA; D gene: TRBD2; CDR3 DNA: TGCAGTGCTAGGAAGCGGGGGGGCCTTTTTACAGATACGCAGTATTTT; CDR3 protein: CSARKRGGLFTDTQYF
J gene: TRBJ2-3; V gene: TRBV6-1; CDR3 length: 15; clone size: many; D gene: TRBD2; CDR3 DNA: TGTGCCAGCAGCACTCTAGCGGGGGGTGGGGATACGCAGTATTTT; CDR3 protein: CASSTLAGGGDTQYF
J gene: TRBJ1-4; V gene: TRBV4-1; CDR3 length: 17; clone size: NA; D gene: NA; CDR3 DNA: TGCGCCAGCAGCCAAGTAATGAGCTTGGTTTATGGGGAAAAACTGTTTTTT; CDR3 protein: CASSQVMSLVYGEKLFF
J gene: TRBJ1-2; V gene: TRBV30; CDR3 length: 13; clone size: many; D gene: NA; CDR3 DNA: TGTGCCTGCGGGGGGGCGATCGACGGGGGCGAAGCCTTC; CDR3 protein: CACGGAIDGGEAF
J gene: TRBJ2-5; V gene: TRBV7-2; CDR3 length: 14; clone size: once; D gene: TRBD1; CDR3 DNA: TGTGCCAGCAGCTTAGGCAGGGGGATAGTTACCCAGTACTTC; CDR3 protein: CASSLGRGIVTQYF
J gene: TRBJ1-6; V gene: TRBV7-3; CDR3 length: 14; clone size: many; D gene: NA; CDR3 DNA: TGTGCCAGCAGCTCACGACCAAATAATTCACCCCTCCACTTT; CDR3 protein: CASSSRPNNSPLHF
J gene: TRBJ2-7; V gene: TRBV7-9; CDR3 length: 15; clone size: few; D gene: NA; CDR3 DNA: TGTGCCAGCAGCCGTCGTTTGGGGAGCTCCTACGAGCAGTACTTC; CDR3 protein: CASSRRLGSSYEQYF
J gene: TRBJ1-5; V gene: TRBV2; CDR3 length: 13; clone size: NA; D gene: NA; CDR3 DNA: TGTGCCAGCAGTGTTCGGGTAAATCAGCCCCAGCATTTT; CDR3 protein: CASSVRVNQPQHF
J gene: TRBJ2-3; V gene: TRBV7-9; CDR3 length: 17; clone size: NA; D gene: TRBD1; CDR3 DNA: TGTGCCAGCAGTCGTACAGGGGGCGGGGGAGTGTCAGATACGCAGTATTTT; CDR3 protein: CASSRTGGGGVSDTQYF
J gene: TRBJ1-5; V gene: TRBV5-8; CDR3 length: 15; clone size: many; D gene: NA; CDR3 DNA: TGTGCCAGCAGCCCCGAACAGGGCCGCAATCAGCCCCAGCATTTT; CDR3 protein: CASSPEQGRNQPQHF
J gene: TRBJ2-7; V gene: TRBV6-5; CDR3 length: 15; clone size: many; D gene: NA; CDR3 DNA: TGTGCCAGCAGTTACTCCCTCGGGCCCGAGGGCGAGCAGTACTTC; CDR3 protein: CASSYSLGPEGEQYF
J gene: TRBJ2-7; V gene: TRBV15; CDR3 length: 16; clone size: NA; D gene: NA; CDR3 DNA: TGTGCCACCAGCAGACTCCTGACTAGATCCGACTACGAGCAGTACTTC; CDR3 protein: CATSRLLTRSDYEQYF
J gene: TRBJ2-5; V gene: TRBV6-5; CDR3 length: 15; clone size: NA; D gene: NA; CDR3 DNA: TGTGCCAGCAGTTACTCGCTGCGTGCGCAAGAGACCCAGTACTTC; CDR3 protein: CASSYSLRAQETQYF
J gene: TRBJ2-1; V gene: TRBV20-1; CDR3 length: 15; clone size: NA; D gene: NA; CDR3 DNA: TGCAGTGCTAGACTCAGTGGCGAGGGATGGAATGAGCAGTTCTTC; CDR3 protein: CSARLSGEGWNEQFF
J gene: TRBJ2-7; V gene: TRBV9; CDR3 length: 8; clone size: many; D gene: NA; CDR3 DNA: TGTGCCAGCAGCGTAAACACCTTC; CDR3 protein: CASSVNTF
J gene: TRBJ2-1; V gene: TRBV6-5; CDR3 length: 13; clone size: many; D gene: NA; CDR3 DNA: TGTGCCGTCAAGGGGGGGGAGGTCAATGAGCAGTTCTTC; CDR3 protein: CAVKGGEVNEQFF
J gene: TRBJ2-7; V gene: TRBV2; CDR3 length: 14; clone size: NA; D gene: TRBD2; CDR3 DNA: TGTGCCAGCAGTACTAGCGGGAGTTGGGCCGAGCAGTACTTC; CDR3 protein: CASSTSGSWAEQYF
J gene: TRBJ2-3; V gene: TRBV7-6; CDR3 length: 14; clone size: NA; D gene: TRBD2; CDR3 DNA: TGTGCCAACCGGGGGGGGGGGGGTACAGATACGCAGTATTTT; CDR3 protein: CANRGGGGTDTQYF
J gene: TRBJ1-1; V gene: TRBV30; CDR3 length: 16; clone size: NA; D gene: NA; CDR3 DNA: TGTGCCTGGAAAGGAGTAGAAGTAGCGATGAACACTGAAGCTTTCTTT; CDR3 protein: CAWKGVEVAMNTEAFF